This is a list of T cell receptor beta chains from one sample in a study of blood T cells in healthy people across ages. From the 5' RACE reads, TCRdb called clonotypes with MiXCR, one entry per CDR3 protein. The sample carries over a million distinct CDR3 sequences, 40% to 45% recorded once. The sample was blood. The source is a woman aged 55-70 years in good health. Each CDR3 is given with its conserved first and last residue. Fields, in order: J gene, clone size, D gene, V gene, CDR3 DNA, CDR3 protein. A D gene is named only where the DNA matches it firmly. A clone size is listed for some rows: how often the clone was seen (once, few, many), or a class if it is expanded.

TRBJ1-6 - - TRBV27 TGTGCCAGCAGACCACAGGGCTTCAATTCACCCCTCCACTTT CASRPQGFNSPLHF
TRBJ1-2 - TRBD1 TRBV14 TGTGCCAGCAGCCAAGGGACAGGGGTCCAGACTAACTATGGCTACACCTTC CASSQGTGVQTNYGYTF
TRBJ1-1 - TRBD1 TRBV5-4 TGTGCCAGCAGCCCAAAAACAGGGGCGAGTACTGAAGCTTTCTTT CASSPKTGASTEAFF
TRBJ2-5 once TRBD1 TRBV6-5 TGTGCCAGCAGTTACTTAGGACAGGGGGTAACTCAAGAGACCCAGTACTTC CASSYLGQGVTQETQYF
TRBJ2-7 - TRBD2 TRBV6-2/TRBV6-3 TGTGCCAGCAGATCCGGGACTAGCGGGAGTAGTCGCGAGCAGTACTTC CASRSGTSGSSREQYF
TRBJ1-4 few TRBD1 TRBV27 TGTGCCAGCAGTTCTCTTGGGACAGGGTTTGAAAAACTGTTTTTT CASSSLGTGFEKLFF
TRBJ2-7 - - TRBV11-3 TGTGCCAGCAGCCCCGGATCCGGGGGCGAGCAGTACTTC CASSPGSGGEQYF
TRBJ1-6 - - TRBV12-3/TRBV12-4 TGTGCCAGCAGTTTGCAGGCAGGTTCACCCCTCCACTTT CASSLQAGSPLHF
TRBJ2-3 - TRBD2 TRBV5-1 TGCGCCAGCAGCTTGCAACTAGCGGGGTCAGATACGCAGTATTTT CASSLQLAGSDTQYF
TRBJ2-3 - - TRBV7-2 TGTGCCAGCAGCTTAGTTGGGACGAGTGTGACAGATACGCAGTATTTT CASSLVGTSVTDTQYF
TRBJ2-1 - TRBD2 TRBV11-2 TGTGCCAGCAGCTGGACAGGACTAGCGGGAGGGGGGAGCCCCTACAATGAGCAGTTCTTC CASSWTGLAGGGSPYNEQFF
TRBJ2-7 few - TRBV7-7 TGTGCCAGCAGCCTTACAGCCCGCGCCGCGGCCTACGAGCAGTACTTC CASSLTARAAAYEQYF
TRBJ1-1 - - TRBV6-2/TRBV6-3 TGTGCCAGCAGCCCACTAGGAAGGTCTGAAGCTTTCTTT CASSPLGRSEAFF
TRBJ2-5 - TRBD2 TRBV12-3/TRBV12-4 TGTGCCAGCAGTTTAGTGACTAGCGAGCAGGAGCAGTACTTC CASSLVTSEQEQYF
TRBJ2-7 few - TRBV2 TGTGCCAGCAGGGACGAGGCCTACGAGCAGTACTTC CASRDEAYEQYF
TRBJ1-4 - - TRBV5-1 TGCGCCAGCAGCCCAATTGGTGGGGCGACTAATGAAAAACTGTTTTTT CASSPIGGATNEKLFF
TRBJ2-1 - TRBD1 TRBV20-1 TGCAGTGCTCCATCTGTTATGGGACAGGAGTCCTACAATGAGCAGTTCTTC CSAPSVMGQESYNEQFF
TRBJ2-2 - - TRBV9 TGTGCCAGCAGCGTCCCCCTCGACACCGGGGAGCTGTTTTTT CASSVPLDTGELFF
TRBJ2-6 many - TRBV20-1 TGCAGTGCAGACCTAGGGGACTCTGGGGCCAACGTCCTGACTTTC CSADLGDSGANVLTF
TRBJ2-5 few - TRBV5-1 TGCGCCAGCGGGGATCTAGGAGAGACCCAGTACTTC CASGDLGETQYF
TRBJ2-5 - TRBD1 TRBV20-1 TGCAGTGCTAGTGTCGACAGGGGGCGATATCATAGAGAGACCCAGTACTTC CSASVDRGRYHRETQYF
TRBJ2-7 - TRBD2 TRBV7-2 TGTGCCAGCAGCTTAGAGGGACTAGGTAACTACGAGCAGTACTTC CASSLEGLGNYEQYF
TRBJ2-7 many TRBD2 TRBV20-1 TGCAGTGCAGGGACTAGCGGGAGCTACGAGCAGTACTTC CSAGTSGSYEQYF
TRBJ2-3 - TRBD2 TRBV6-5 TGTGCCAGCAGTTGGGGCGGGAGGCCAGGAGATACGCAGTATTTT CASSWGGRPGDTQYF
TRBJ2-7 - TRBD1 TRBV20-1 TGCAGTGCTGGAGGGTTCACAGGGGGTAGCTCCTACGAGCAGTACTTC CSAGGFTGGSSYEQYF
TRBJ1-4 - TRBD1 TRBV29-1 TGCAGCGTAGGACAGGGGGTCAATGAAAAACTGTTTTTT CSVGQGVNEKLFF
TRBJ2-3 many TRBD2 TRBV7-3 TGTGCCAGCAGCCTGGGACTAGCGGGAGTAGATACGCAGTATTTT CASSLGLAGVDTQYF
TRBJ2-7 - - TRBV7-6 TGTGCCAGCAGCGCTGGGGGGATGATGGCCTACGAGCAGTACTTC CASSAGGMMAYEQYF
TRBJ2-3 - TRBD2 TRBV15 TGTGCCACCAGCAGAGAGCCTAGCGGGGGCGGCACAGATACGCAGTATTTT CATSREPSGGGTDTQYF
TRBJ2-4 - TRBD2 TRBV12-3/TRBV12-4 TGTGCCAGCAGTTCAACAGCCGGGACTAGCGGGAAAAACATTCAGTACTTC CASSSTAGTSGKNIQYF
TRBJ2-1 - TRBD2 TRBV11-2 TGTGCCAGCAGCTACACTGGCGGGAGAAAGTACAATGAGCAGTTCTTC CASSYTGGRKYNEQFF
TRBJ2-2 - - TRBV30 TGTGCCTGGAGTGGTGGACAGCTCACCGGGGAGCTGTTTTTT CAWSGGQLTGELFF
TRBJ2-7 - TRBD2 TRBV5-1 TGCGCCAGCAGCTTGGAAAGCGGGAGTGCCACCTACGAGCAGTACTTC CASSLESGSATYEQYF
TRBJ2-2 once - TRBV7-2 TGTGCCAGCAGCTCGACTAGGATCACCGGGGAGCTGTTTTTT CASSSTRITGELFF
TRBJ2-7 many - TRBV29-1 TGCAGCGTTGAAGGAGACAGTCTCTCCTACGAGCAGTACTTC CSVEGDSLSYEQYF
TRBJ2-7 - - TRBV6-5 TGTGCCAGCAGTCGGGGTTTAAACTCCTACGAGCAGTACTTC CASSRGLNSYEQYF
TRBJ1-2 - - TRBV6-5 TGTGCCAGCAGACCCGACGGATATGGCTACACCTTC CASRPDGYGYTF
TRBJ2-3 few - TRBV6-5 TGTGCCAGCAGTTATCTGGGCGGTCCTAGCACAGATACGCAGTATTTT CASSYLGGPSTDTQYF
TRBJ2-7 - - TRBV7-9 TGTGCCAGCAGCGCTCCATTACAGGAGACCTACGAGCAGTACTTC CASSAPLQETYEQYF
TRBJ2-5 - - TRBV6-1 TGTGCCAGCAACCCGGGGGTCCCCCCATACGAGCAGAACTTC CASNPGVPPYEQNF
TRBJ2-6 many - TRBV6-1 TGTGCCAGCAGTGTCCCGCTGACTTTC CASSVPLTF
TRBJ2-7 many - TRBV12-3/TRBV12-4 TGTGCCAGCAGCAGGATTAACCCCTACGAGCAGTACTTC CASSRINPYEQYF
TRBJ2-3 - TRBD2 TRBV6-6 TGTGCCAGCAGTCCAAGCGGGACCGGCACAGATACGCAGTATTTT CASSPSGTGTDTQYF
TRBJ2-7 - - TRBV6-2/TRBV6-3 TGTGCCAGCAGACGAGGGGCCGCCTACGAGCAGTACTTC CASRRGAAYEQYF
TRBJ2-3 - TRBD2 TRBV15 TGTGCCACCAGCAGAGAGGAGGCGGGAGGAAGAGATACGCAGTATTTT CATSREEAGGRDTQYF
TRBJ2-1 few TRBD2 TRBV12-3/TRBV12-4 TGTGCCAGCAGCTTAGGCGGGAGGGCCGTTGACAATGAGCAGTTCTTC CASSLGGRAVDNEQFF
TRBJ2-7 few TRBD2 TRBV29-1 TGCAGCGTAGCGCTAGCGGGGGACGAGCAGTACTTC CSVALAGDEQYF
TRBJ2-3 - TRBD1 TRBV9 TGTGCCGGCAGCAGGGGGGATACGCAGTATTTT CAGSRGDTQYF
TRBJ2-1 - TRBD1 TRBV29-1 TGCAGCGTTCCAGGCTTCCCGGGACAGTCCAATGAGCAGTTCTTC CSVPGFPGQSNEQFF
TRBJ1-2 - - TRBV4-1 TGCGCCAGCAGCCAAGATAAGGAGGGGTGGGACTATGGCTACACCTTC CASSQDKEGWDYGYTF
TRBJ1-2 - - TRBV18 TGTGCCAGCTCACAATTGAGTGCAGGAGATGGCTACACCTTC CASSQLSAGDGYTF
TRBJ2-1 few TRBD1 TRBV15 TGTGCCACCAGCAGAAACAGGGGTACGGGGAATGAGCAGTTCTTC CATSRNRGTGNEQFF
TRBJ2-5 - TRBD2 TRBV6-6 TGTGCCAGCAGCCTCGCCGGGACTAGAGGTTCCGCTGAGCAGTACTTC CASSLAGTRGSAEQYF
TRBJ2-5 - - TRBV14 TGTGCCAGCAGCCAATCTCTTGCGGGCCAAACCCTTGGCCAAGAGACCCAGTACTTC CASSQSLAGQTLGQETQYF
TRBJ1-1 - TRBD1 TRBV25-1 TGTGCCAGCAGTGGACAGGGTCTGGTCACTGAAGCTTTCTTT CASSGQGLVTEAFF